The 26 T cell receptor beta chains in this list originate from one sample, sequenced in a study of T cell repertoires in cytomegalovirus infection (dated by TCRdb to about 2019). The sequencer listed for this sample is Illumina HiSeq 1500. TCRdb took the public reads, trimmed them with fastp at Q25, ran MiXCR for clone calling and kept in-frame beta chains. Every entry covers one CDR3 protein and lists the most common genes and DNA from its rows. Recorded for this sample are around 200,000 distinct CDR3 sequences; 38% of them occurred a single time. Approximately 59% of the sample is held by the ten biggest clonotypes. The treatment or condition label, as the study defines it: in vitro stimulation with specific CMV peptide epitopes to enrich CMV-specific T cells. The antigens of these receptors remain unknown. The sequencing used CD8+ T cells from cultured PBMCs, collected from culture after CMV antigen stimulation. The receptors here all came from a human donor in good health (CMV status not recorded). Some clones in this sample may be carry-over from other donors' samples.

This rearrangement joins TRBV7-4 to TRBJ1-4; 11 nucleotides line up with TRBD1. Trimming took 2 bases from V and 6 from J; bases not matched to a gene: 2. From germline, CDR1 is SGHVT and CDR2 SQSDAQ. CDR3 length: 15 residues. The CDR3 here is CASSLWGQGDEKLFF. The CDR3 DNA reads as TGTGCCAGCAGCTTATGGGGACAGGGGGATGAAAAACTGTTTTTT.

This rearrangement joins TRBV7-6 to TRBJ1-5; no clear D gene. V lost 7 bases to trimming and J lost 2 bases, with 9 bases between them. Per germline, CDR1 SGHVS and CDR2 FNYEAQ. The CDR3 runs to 13 residues. The CDR3: CASTPRGNQPQHF. The CDR3 bases are TGTGCCAGCACCCCCCGCGGCAATCAGCCCCAGCATTTT.

V and J are TRBV29-1 and TRBJ2-2, with D hard to call. The V gene lost 5 bases and the J gene lost 0 bases, with 7 bases spanning the gap. The CDR3 sequence is 13 residues long. Germline V CDR1 and CDR2: SQVTM, ANQGSEA. The CDR3 sequence is CSVNTANTGELFF. As DNA, the CDR3 is TGCAGCGTTAACACGGCGAACACCGGGGAGCTGTTTTTT.

The V gene is TRBV27, the J gene TRBJ2-1; 7 bases agree with TRBD2. Trimming removed 5 bases from V and 0 bases from J; junction bases left unmatched: 7. In germline, CDR1 is MNHEY, CDR2 SMNVEV (reference sequence). The CDR3 runs to 16 residues. In nucleotides, the CDR3 is TGTGCCAGCAGTAGGGGACTACCAAGCTCCTACAATGAGCAGTTCTTC. Protein: CASSRGLPSSYNEQFF.

This clonotype was seen more than once but under ten times. The V call is TRBV7-8, the J call TRBJ2-5, with 9 positions matching TRBD2. The CDR3 is 14 amino acids. Trimming cost V 4 bases and J 5 bases; bases outside gene matches: 5. CDR1 is SGHVS, CDR2 FQNEAQ, per germline. Written as DNA, the CDR3 is TGTGCCAGCAGCTCCGAAGCGGGAGGTGAGACCCAGTACTTC. It specifies CASSSEAGGETQYF.

The table lists this clonotype with a few counts. The CDR3 sequence: CASSLMVNTEAFF. CDR3 nucleotides: TGTGCCAGCAGTTTAATGGTCAACACTGAAGCTTTCTTT. The gene calls are TRBV28 and TRBJ1-1, with D unclear. V was cut by 2 bases and J by 2 bases, with 6 bases left in between. Germline CDR1 reads MDHEN; CDR2 reads SYDVKM. This CDR3 has 13 residues.

The J gene is TRBJ2-7, the V gene TRBV7-9, with TRBD1 as a possible D gene (6 bases). Looked up from germline, CDR1 is SEHNR and CDR2 is FQNEAQ (reference sequence). The CDR3 is 12 residues long. Trimming left V 6 bases short and J 2 bases short, with 8 bases between. In DNA, the CDR3 is TGTGCCAGCAGGGGGACAACCTACGAGCAGTACTTC. Protein: CASRGTTYEQYF.

The chain has TRBV28 and TRBJ2-4; 10 nucleotides match TRBD1. The junction had 11 bases not matched to a gene; V was cut back by 0 bases and J by 15 bases. The CDR3 length is 15 residues. Germline-derived CDR1 and CDR2 are MDHEN and SYDVKM. Here the CDR3 DNA reads TGTGCCAGCAGTTTATGGGAGACAGGGGGCGCGAATCGGTACTTC. This codes for CASSLWETGGANRYF.

The genes are TRBV27 and TRBJ2-5; TRBD2 is a possible D gene (6 bases). V was clipped by 3 bases and J by 1 base, with 21 bases between them. The CDR3 has 18 residues. Germline V CDR1 and CDR2: MNHEY, SMNVEV (reference sequence). CDR3 bases: TGTGCCAGCAGTTTGACTAGGCGGGGTTATCTTGGCCAAGAGACCCAGTACTTC. Protein: CASSLTRRGYLGQETQYF.

The sample holds a few counts of this clonotype. CDR3 protein: CASSLDGISNTGELFF. The DNA of the CDR3 is TGTGCCAGCAGCTTAGATGGTATTTCGAACACCGGGGAGCTGTTTTTT. The chain uses TRBV7-9 and TRBJ2-2; D unclear. Looked up from germline, CDR1 is SEHNR and CDR2 is FQNEAQ (reference sequence). V was trimmed by 1 base and J by 0 bases, leaving 9 bases between them. This CDR3 spans 16 amino acids.

This clonotype was seen at least ten times. The chain recombines TRBV12-3 or TRBV12-4 with TRBJ2-5; TRBD2 agrees at 12 bases. The CDR3 has 14 residues. The V and J ends lost 6 bases and 5 bases, in that order; junction bases with no gene match: 4. The CDR3 spells CASRRTSGMETQYF. DNA for the CDR3: TGTGCCAGCAGGCGGACTAGCGGGATGGAGACCCAGTACTTC.

As to this clonotype: This may arise from a read error, as a much more abundant clone is one base away. This likely comes from a read error, as the CDR3 has no conserved phenylalanine or tryptophan at its end. The genes are TRBV7-2 and TRBJ1-6; weak D call: TRBD1 (6 bases). Trimming took off 5 bases at V and 8 bases at J, with 13 bases between the two ends. This CDR3 is 14 amino acids long. Germline V lookup: CDR1 SGHTA, CDR2 FQGNSA. The CDR3 is CASSPETGYSPLHS. DNA of the CDR3: TGTGCCAGCAGCCCGGAGACAGGCTATTCACCCCTCCACTCT.

V gene TRBV27 combines with J gene TRBJ2-5, with D tentatively TRBD2 (6 bases). The V and J ends lost 3 bases and 2 bases respectively, with 19 bases between them. CDR1 is MNHEY and CDR2 is SMNVEV in the germline V gene (reference sequence). CDR3 length: 17 amino acids. The CDR3 DNA reads TGTGCCAGCAGTTTTCTCCCACTGCGGGACGTTCAAGAGACCCAGTACTTC. Encoded protein: CASSFLPLRDVQETQYF.

In this sample, this clonotype turned up a few times. The genes are TRBV6-2 or TRBV6-3 and TRBJ2-5; 10 bases fit TRBD2. The CDR3 consists of 14 residues. The germline V gene has CDR1 MNHEY and CDR2 SVGEGT. V shed 7 bases and J 5 bases; nucleotides not matched to a gene: 7. The CDR3 region is CASTLLAGIETQYF. DNA for the CDR3: TGTGCCAGCACCTTACTAGCGGGAATCGAGACCCAGTACTTC.

This clonotype showed up just a few times. The chain recombines TRBV28 with TRBJ2-3; D remains ambiguous. V was clipped by 2 bases and J by 0 bases, with 9 bases between them. This CDR3 region has 15 residues. Germline V gene data show CDR1 as MDHEN and CDR2 as SYDVKM. This CDR3 is CASSLRAESTDTQYF. CDR3 DNA sequence: TGTGCCAGCAGTTTAAGAGCAGAAAGCACAGATACGCAGTATTTT.

In regard to this clonotype: One end of the junction fails to match germline, which may point to a read error. V gene TRBV27 combines with J gene TRBJ1-2; D gene unclear. This CDR3 is 15 amino acids long. Germline V gene lookup returns CDR1 MNHEY and CDR2 SMNVEV (reference sequence). The CDR3 DNA sequence: TGTGCCAGAAGTTCTAATCATGTTCATAAATATGGCTACACCTTC. Amino acid sequence: CARSSNHVHKYGYTF.

The chain carries TRBV29-1 and TRBJ2-4, with D possibly being TRBD1 or TRBD2 (5 bases each). The V end was cut by 1 base, the J end by 9 bases, with 10 bases between. The CDR3 totals 12 residues. Germline loops: CDR1 SQVTM, CDR2 ANQGSEA. The CDR3 spells CSVEGTGRIQYF. CDR3 DNA sequence: TGCAGCGTTGAAGGGACGGGACGCATTCAGTACTTC.

At least ten counts were recorded for this clonotype. V gene TRBV7-8 combines with J gene TRBJ2-1; 10 bases align to TRBD1. Unmatched junction bases numbered 4, after V lost 2 bases and J lost 3 bases. There are 16 residues in the CDR3. Germline V gene lookup returns CDR1 SGHVS and CDR2 FQNEAQ. The CDR3 coding sequence is TGTGCCAGCAGCTTAAGGGGACAGGGGATCTACAATGAGCAGTTCTTC. It specifies CASSLRGQGIYNEQFF.

The gene calls are TRBV28 and TRBJ1-4, with TRBD1 matching 7 bases. The CDR3 covers 19 residues. Trimming removed 6 bases from V and 6 bases from J; junction bases left unmatched: 22. Germline loops: CDR1 MDHEN, CDR2 SYDVKM. CDR3 residues: CASRNLWTGSSVLDEKLFF. The CDR3 DNA reads as TGTGCCAGCAGAAACCTTTGGACAGGTAGTTCCGTGCTGGATGAAAAACTGTTTTTT. Full variable domain (rest looked up from reference TRBV28 and TRBJ1-4): DVKVTQSSRYLVKRTGEKVFLECVQDMDHENMFWYRQDPGLGLRLIYFSYDVKMKEKGDIPEGYSVSREKKERFSLILESASTNQTSMYLCASRNLWTGSSVLDEKLFFGSGTQLSVL.

This clonotype has more than one count but fewer than ten. This chain connects TRBV6-2 or TRBV6-3 to TRBJ1-1, with unresolved D. Per germline, CDR1 MNHEY and CDR2 SVGEGT. The CDR3 has 15 residues. Trimming pared 7 bases from V and 2 bases from J, leaving 17 bases between. The CDR3 region has the DNA TGTGCCAGCATCGGTACGCGCGCCCCTAACACTGAAGCTTTCTTT. Protein: CASIGTRAPNTEAFF.

The CDR3 here is CASSVGGGNEKLFF. CDR3 DNA sequence: TGTGCCAGCAGCGTCGGGGGGGGTAATGAAAAACTGTTTTTT. The chain is built from TRBV9 and TRBJ1-4, with D possibly being TRBD1 (5 bases). Deletions cut 2 bases from V and 4 bases from J, with 9 bases between. The CDR3 has 14 amino acids. Germline V gene sequence: CDR1 SGDLS, CDR2 YYNGEE. Full variable domain (missing parts from reference TRBV9 and TRBJ1-4): DSGVTQTPKHLITATGQRVTLRCSPRSGDLSVYWYQQSLDQGLQFLIQYYNGEERAKGNILERFSAQQFPDLHSELNLSSLELGDSALYFCASSVGGGNEKLFFGSGTQLSVL.

The chain links TRBV6-5 to TRBJ2-5, with 8 bases fitting TRBD2. This CDR3 contains 16 residues. The junction had 8 bases not matched to a gene; V was cut back by 0 bases and J by 5 bases. Germline values: CDR1 MNHEY, CDR2 SVGAGI. The CDR3 is CASSYSPSGLGETQYF. The CDR3 nucleotides read TGTGCCAGCAGTTACTCGCCTAGCGGGCTGGGGGAGACCCAGTACTTC.

This chain links TRBV28 with TRBJ1-5, with D possibly being TRBD1 (5 bases). The CDR3 loop spans 15 amino acids. V lost 2 bases, J lost 7 bases, and 15 bases lay in between. Germline-derived CDR1 and CDR2 are MDHEN and SYDVKM. The CDR3 region is CASSLGKQRDQPQHF. CDR3 DNA: TGTGCCAGCAGTTTAGGCAAACAGCGGGACCAGCCCCAGCATTTT.

The chain has TRBV19 and TRBJ1-1, with TRBD1 as a possible D gene (6 bases). With 3 bases removed from V and 1 base from J, the gap between germline ends came to 15 bases. CDR3 length equals 16 residues. Germline-derived CDR1 and CDR2 are LNHDA and SQIVND (reference sequence). This CDR3 reads CASSIVFGQTNTEAFF. CDR3 sequence (DNA): TGTGCCAGTAGTATCGTGTTCGGACAGACGAACACTGAAGCTTTCTTT.

The chain couples TRBV10-3 to TRBJ1-1; 7 bases align to TRBD1. CDR3 length: 15 amino acids. J lost 1 base, V lost 2 bases, and 4 bases had no gene match. Germline loops: CDR1 ENHRY, CDR2 SYGVKD. CDR3 sequence (DNA): TGTGCCATCAGTGAGATTACAGGGGCGAACACTGAAGCTTTCTTT. It specifies CAISEITGANTEAFF.

In this sample, this clonotype turned up many times. This rearrangement joins TRBV7-8 to TRBJ2-1; 12 bases are a match to TRBD2. V trimming: 5 bases; J trimming: 3 bases; junction bases outside the gene matches: 2. Germline assignment: CDR1 SGHVS and CDR2 FQNEAQ. The CDR3 runs to 15 residues. This CDR3 is CASSTGLAGYNEQFF. Here the CDR3 DNA reads TGTGCCAGCAGCACGGGACTAGCGGGCTACAATGAGCAGTTCTTC.